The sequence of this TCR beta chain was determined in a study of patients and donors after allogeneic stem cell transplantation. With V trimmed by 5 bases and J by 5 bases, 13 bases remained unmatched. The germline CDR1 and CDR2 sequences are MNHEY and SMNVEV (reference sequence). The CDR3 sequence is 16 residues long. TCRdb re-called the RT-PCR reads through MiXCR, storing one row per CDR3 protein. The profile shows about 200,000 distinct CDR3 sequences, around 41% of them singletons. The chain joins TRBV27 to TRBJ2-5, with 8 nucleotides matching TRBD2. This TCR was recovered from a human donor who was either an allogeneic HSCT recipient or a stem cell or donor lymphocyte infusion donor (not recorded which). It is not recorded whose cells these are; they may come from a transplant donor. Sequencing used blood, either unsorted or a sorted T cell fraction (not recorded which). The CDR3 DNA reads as TGTGCCAGCAGTCCCCTTCCGGGGGGGTTCGGGGAGACCCAGTACTTC. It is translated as CASSPLPGGFGETQYF.